One sample yielded the 20 T cell receptor beta chains listed below, sequenced in a study of T cell responses to AZD1222 COVID-19 vaccine (dated by TCRdb to the early 2020s). The method behind the library was the immunoSEQ multiplex PCR assay. The immuneACCESS repertoire file appears here via TCRdb, limited to in-frame rearrangements. These files lack a portion of the clones; in checked studies, under half of the deficit traces to unresolved V genes, and the cause of the others is not known. For this sample there are some 150,000 clones; more than 70% appear just once. The top ten clonotypes cover around 2.2% of the sample. Reading the label with the study, this specimen's time point is: baseline before first vaccination. The sequences come from peripheral blood, collected on day 0 of AZD1222 vaccination. The receptors come from an adult in good health.

The DNA for the CDR3 is TGTGCCAGCAGTTTGAGCGCAGGTGAGCAGTTCTTC. This gives the protein CASSLSAGEQFF. The chain is built from TRBV28 and TRBJ2-1; D gene unclear. Germline CDR1 is MDHEN and CDR2 is SYDVKM. The CDR3 covers 12 residues. The V end was cut by 3 bases, the J end by 9 bases, with 9 bases between.

The CDR3 protein is CASNPVAGFRTEAFF. CDR3 DNA: TGTGCCAGCAATCCCGTCGCGGGCTTCAGGACTGAAGCTTTCTTT. The chain couples TRBV6-5 to TRBJ1-1; D is unresolved. Germline CDR1 MNHEY, CDR2 SVGAGI. V was cut by 7 bases and J by 5 bases, with 20 bases left in between. The CDR3 has 15 amino acids.

The chain combines TRBV27 with TRBJ2-7; 8 positions agree with TRBD2. The CDR3 consists of 14 residues. V trimming: 5 bases; J trimming: 4 bases; junction bases outside the gene matches: 7. Germline values: CDR1 MNHEY, CDR2 SMNVEV (reference sequence). CDR3 in amino acids: CASSLSGRRYEQYF. CDR3 DNA: TGTGCCAGCAGTCTCAGCGGGAGAAGGTACGAGCAGTACTTC.

The V gene is TRBV28, the J gene TRBJ2-7; 7 bases are a match to TRBD1. This CDR3 comprises 15 residues. Per germline, CDR1 MDHEN and CDR2 SYDVKM. After removal of 5 bases from V and 2 bases from J, the junction contained 9 bases not matched to a gene. The CDR3 sequence: CASSLQGPPAYEQYF. The CDR3 coding sequence is TGTGCCAGCAGTCTACAGGGGCCCCCGGCCTACGAGCAGTACTTC. Full variable domain (rest looked up from reference TRBV28 and TRBJ2-7): DVKVTQSSRYLVKRTGEKVFLECVQDMDHENMFWYRQDPGLGLRLIYFSYDVKMKEKGDIPEGYSVSREKKERFSLILESASTNQTSMYLCASSLQGPPAYEQYFGPGTRLTVT.

The chain couples TRBV7-3 to TRBJ2-1; tentative D call: TRBD2 (6 bases). Trimming removed 2 bases from V and 10 bases from J, with 12 bases in between. This CDR3 region has 13 residues. CDR1 is SGHTA and CDR2 is FQGTGA in the germline V gene. The CDR3: CASSLSPRGEQFF. CDR3 in DNA: TGTGCCAGCAGCTTATCCCCCCGGGGGGAGCAGTTCTTC.

The chain links TRBV19 to TRBJ1-5, with D uncertain. Deletions cut 1 base from V and 7 bases from J, with 8 bases between. Looked up from germline, CDR1 is LNHDA and CDR2 is SQIVND (reference sequence). The CDR3 is made up of 13 amino acids. The CDR3 DNA reads TGTGCCAGTAGTATAGTCATAGGGCAGCCCCAGCATTTT. Translated: CASSIVIGQPQHF.

The chain couples TRBV29-1 to TRBJ1-2; the D gene is possibly TRBD1 (6 bases). CDR1 is SQVTM, CDR2 ANQGSEA, per germline. The CDR3 consists of 15 residues. Trimming pared 3 bases from V and 6 bases from J, leaving 20 bases between. The CDR3 sequence is CSVEGASPNMNGYTF. The CDR3 DNA reads TGCAGCGTTGAGGGGGCGTCTCCCAATATGAATGGCTACACCTTC.

The chain combines TRBV5-1 with TRBJ2-3; possible D gene TRBD2, 6 bases. The length of the CDR3 is 14 residues. CDR1 is SGHRS and CDR2 is YFSETQ in the germline V gene. V was pared by 3 bases and J by 2 bases, with 10 bases between. The chain's CDR3 is CASSWGLATDTQYF. Here the CDR3 DNA reads TGCGCCAGCAGCTGGGGACTCGCCACAGATACGCAGTATTTT.

The rearrangement links TRBV7-6 to TRBJ1-5, with D unclear. V was clipped by 5 bases and J by 7 bases, with 12 bases between them. Germline CDR1 and CDR2: SGHVS and FNYEAQ. CDR3 length: 13 residues. CDR3: CASSPGTGQPQHF. CDR3 coding DNA: TGTGCCAGCAGCCCGGGAACGGGACAGCCCCAGCATTTT.

The CDR3 nucleotides read TGTGCCACCAGTCCTAGCGGAACCTACGAGCAGTACTTC. Translating it yields CATSPSGTYEQYF. The chain joins TRBV24-1 to TRBJ2-7; TRBD2 aligns across 7 bases. Unmatched junction bases numbered 3, after V lost 6 bases and J lost 2 bases. The CDR3 is 13 residues long. Germline loops: CDR1 KGHDR, CDR2 SFDVKD.

V and J are TRBV3-1 (or the pseudogene TRBV3-2) and TRBJ1-6; the D is unclear. V gave up 2 bases and J gave up 13 bases, with 12 bases separating them. The CDR3 has 13 amino acids. Per germline, CDR1 LGHDT and CDR2 YNNKEL (reference sequence). CDR3 DNA sequence: TGTGCCAGCAGCCAATCCAACTCTTCTCCCCTCCACTTT. Its translation is CASSQSNSSPLHF.

The gene calls are TRBV30 and TRBJ2-1; D might be TRBD2 (6 bases). Germline lookup yields CDR1 GTSNPN and CDR2 SVGIG (reference sequence). The V and J ends lost 0 bases and 12 bases respectively, with 15 bases between them. CDR3 length: 13 amino acids. The chain's CDR3 is CAWSVGYSGSQFF. The DNA for the CDR3 is TGTGCCTGGAGTGTCGGTTATAGCGGCTCGCAGTTCTTC.

The chain is built from TRBV9 and TRBJ1-1, with unresolved D. Germline V lookup: CDR1 SGDLS, CDR2 YYNGEE. V was shortened by 4 bases and J by 1 base, with 8 bases between the two germline ends. CDR3 length equals 13 residues. The CDR3 DNA reads as TGTGCCAGCAGCCGTTCAGCGAACACTGAAGCTTTCTTT. This translates into CASSRSANTEAFF.

The chain combines TRBV6-1 with TRBJ1-5; D is ambiguous. CDR1 and CDR2 (germline): MNHNS, SASEGT. Trimming removed 2 bases at V and 0 bases at J, with 5 bases between. The CDR3 sequence is 14 residues long. The DNA for the CDR3 is TGTGCCAGCAGTGAATCGCTTAGCAATCAGCCCCAGCATTTT. This encodes CASSESLSNQPQHF.

The genes are TRBV5-4 and TRBJ2-1, with unresolved D. The CDR3 totals 13 residues. In germline, CDR1 is SGHNT, CDR2 YYREEE (reference sequence). V lost 6 bases to trimming and J lost 6 bases, with 13 bases between them. The CDR3 sequence is CASTIPALNEQFF. DNA for the CDR3: TGTGCCAGCACAATCCCAGCGCTCAATGAGCAGTTCTTC. Full variable domain (remainder filled in from reference TRBV5-4 and TRBJ2-1): ETGVTQSPTHLIKTRGQQVTLRCSSQSGHNTVSWYQQALGQGPQFIFQYYREEENGRGNFPPRFSGLQFPNYSSELNVNALELDDSALYLCASTIPALNEQFFGPGTRLTVL.

A word on this clone: At one end, the junction sequence differs from germline, possibly due to a read error. This chain links TRBV7-7 with TRBJ2-3, with TRBD2 matching over 8 bases. Germline loops: CDR1 SSHAT, CDR2 FNYEAQ (reference sequence). The CDR3 length is 14 residues. DNA of the CDR3: TGTGCTAGCAGCTTAGGACTAGCCTCAGATACGCAGTATTTT. Protein sequence: CASSLGLASDTQYF.

The chain is built from TRBV29-1 and TRBJ1-1, with a weak D call TRBD1 (6 bases). The CDR3 is made up of 14 amino acids. Germline V lookup: CDR1 SQVTM, CDR2 ANQGSEA. Trimming took 3 bases from V and 0 from J, leaving 11 bases between them. The chain's CDR3 is CSVDETGLNTEAFF. As DNA, the CDR3 is TGCAGCGTTGACGAGACAGGCCTGAACACTGAAGCTTTCTTT.

The CDR3 here is CASNGQGDIQYF. The CDR3 DNA reads TGCGCCAGCAATGGACAGGGAGACATTCAGTACTTC. The V call is TRBV5-1, the J call TRBJ2-4; the match to TRBD1 covers 8 bases. CDR3 length: 12 residues. Germline lookup yields CDR1 SGHRS and CDR2 YFSETQ. V dropped 6 bases and J dropped 8; count of bases not matched to a gene: 4.

Comments on this clone: Other nucleotide sequences in the sample specify the same CDR3. The chain is built from TRBV18 and TRBJ2-2; D not resolved. The CDR3 spans 12 residues. Trimming removed 4 bases from V and 3 bases from J, with 3 bases in between. Germline V gene lookup returns CDR1 KGHSH and CDR2 LQKENI. The CDR3 DNA follows: TGTGCCAGCTCACTTTACACCGGGGAGCTGTTTTTT. This gives the protein CASSLYTGELFF.

J is TRBJ2-1 and V is TRBV5-4; TRBD2 agrees at 8 bases. V lost 2 bases and J lost 9; bases outside the gene matches: 4. CDR3 size: 13 residues. Germline lookup yields CDR1 SGHNT and CDR2 YYREEE (reference sequence). CDR3 sequence reads: CASSLSGSSEQFF. The DNA of the CDR3 is TGTGCCAGCAGCTTAAGCGGGAGTTCTGAGCAGTTCTTC. The variable domain in full, completed from reference TRBV5-4 and TRBJ2-1, reads ETGVTQSPTHLIKTRGQQVTLRCSSQSGHNTVSWYQQALGQGPQFIFQYYREEENGRGNFPPRFSGLQFPNYSSELNVNALELDDSALYLCASSLSGSSEQFFGPGTRLTVL.